These 2 T cell receptor beta chains were sequenced from one sample in a study of T cells in Graves' hyperthyroidism and ophthalmopathy. Using RNA transcripts as the source, TCR beta CDR3 regions were amplified. HTBI primers were the set used in a first-round RT-PCR of the TCR CDR3. From the multiplex PCR reads, TCRdb called clonotypes with MiXCR, one entry per CDR3 protein. The sample records hundreds of thousands of distinct CDR3 sequences, under 15% being singletons. Material: blood. The receptor set was obtained from a woman younger than 30 with Graves' hyperthyroidism.

The CDR3 DNA sequence: TGTGCCAGCAGCGTCACTAGCGGGCCCAGCGATGAGCAGTTCTTC. Its translation is CASSVTSGPSDEQFF. The V call is TRBV9, the J call TRBJ2-1; 9 bases map to TRBD2. Germline V lookup: CDR1 SGDLS, CDR2 YYNGEE. The V and J ends lost 2 bases and 8 bases, in that order; junction bases with no gene match: 8. The CDR3 spans 15 residues.

The genes are TRBV18 and TRBJ1-2; the D gene is possibly TRBD1 (5 bases). The germline gives CDR1 KGHSH, CDR2 LQKENI. Trimming stripped 2 bases from V and 4 bases from J, with 14 bases between. This CDR3 region has 15 residues. CDR3 sequence (DNA): TGTGCCAGCTCACCAAGGGACGGTATTTTCTATGGCTACACCTTC. This sequence encodes CASSPRDGIFYGYTF.